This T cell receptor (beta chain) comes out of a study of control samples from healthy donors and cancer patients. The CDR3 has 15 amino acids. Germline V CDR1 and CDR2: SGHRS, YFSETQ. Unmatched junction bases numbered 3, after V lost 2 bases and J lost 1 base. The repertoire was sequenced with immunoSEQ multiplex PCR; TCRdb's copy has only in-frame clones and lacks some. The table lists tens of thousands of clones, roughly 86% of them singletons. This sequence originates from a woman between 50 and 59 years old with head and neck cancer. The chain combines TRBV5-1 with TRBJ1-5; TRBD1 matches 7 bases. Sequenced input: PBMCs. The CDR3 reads CASSLTGESNQPQHF. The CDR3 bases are TGCGCCAGCAGCTTAACAGGGGAAAGCAATCAGCCCCAGCATTTT.